There are a few counts of the clone carrying this T cell receptor (beta chain). These data come from a study of human T cells and chemical hapten exposure. Study-wide background: Alopecia areata, totalis or universalis affected patients, mainly female. Across samples, TCR yields varied, mostly owing to small differences in pooled library volumes.

This CDR3 spans 13 amino acids. Trimming left V 2 bases short and J 5 bases short, with 10 bases between. From germline, CDR1 is SGHRS and CDR2 YFSETQ. Noted time point: patch test 2, 6 weeks after DPC sensitization. Treatment given: therapeutic diphenylcyclopropenone sensitization with weekly scalp DPC. TCRdb independently ran MiXCR on the RACE reads; one entry per CDR3 protein. This repertoire shows tens of thousands of distinct CDR3 sequences, 8.5% found once; its top ten account for nearly 3.5%. This chain links TRBV5-1 with TRBJ2-5; D might be TRBD1 (5 bases). The receptor was isolated from a woman aged 50 to 65 with alopecia areata. Some clones in this sample may be carry-over from other donors' samples. This specimen was whole blood, taken in connection with sensitization to the hapten diphenylcyclopropenone (DPC). The CDR3 spells CASSFQGSETQYF. CDR3 in DNA: TGCGCCAGCAGCTTTCAGGGCTCGGAGACCCAGTACTTC.